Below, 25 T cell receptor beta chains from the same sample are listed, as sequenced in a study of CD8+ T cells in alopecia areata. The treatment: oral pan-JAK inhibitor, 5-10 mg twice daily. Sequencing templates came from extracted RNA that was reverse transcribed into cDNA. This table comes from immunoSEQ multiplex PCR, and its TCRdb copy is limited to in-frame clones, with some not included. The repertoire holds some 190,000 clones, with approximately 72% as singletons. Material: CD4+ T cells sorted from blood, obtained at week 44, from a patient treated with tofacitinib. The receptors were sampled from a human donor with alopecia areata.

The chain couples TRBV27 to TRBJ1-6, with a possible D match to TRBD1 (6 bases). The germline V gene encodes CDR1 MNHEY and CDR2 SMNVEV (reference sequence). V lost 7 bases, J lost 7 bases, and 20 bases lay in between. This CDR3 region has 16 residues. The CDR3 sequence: CASIRRPGTLNSPLHF. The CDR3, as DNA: TGTGCCAGCATCAGGCGCCCCGGGACATTAAATTCACCCCTCCACTTT.

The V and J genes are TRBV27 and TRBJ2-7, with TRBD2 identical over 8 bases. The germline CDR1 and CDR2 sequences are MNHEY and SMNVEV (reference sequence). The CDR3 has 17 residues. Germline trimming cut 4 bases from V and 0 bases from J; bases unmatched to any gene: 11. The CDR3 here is CASSWGVPGGSSYEQYF. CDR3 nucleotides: TGTGCCAGCAGTTGGGGTGTCCCGGGGGGGAGCTCCTACGAGCAGTACTTC.

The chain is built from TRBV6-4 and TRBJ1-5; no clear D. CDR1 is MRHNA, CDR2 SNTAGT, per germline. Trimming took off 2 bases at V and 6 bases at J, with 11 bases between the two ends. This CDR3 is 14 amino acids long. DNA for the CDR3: TGTGCCAGCAGTGACCAGATCAAGGGTCAGCCCCAGCATTTT. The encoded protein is CASSDQIKGQPQHF.

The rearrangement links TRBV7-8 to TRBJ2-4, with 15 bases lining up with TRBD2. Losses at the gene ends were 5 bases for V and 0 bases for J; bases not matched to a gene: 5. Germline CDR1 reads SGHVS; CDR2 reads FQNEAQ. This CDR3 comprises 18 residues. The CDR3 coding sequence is TGTGCCAGCAGCCCGGGACTAGCGGGGGGCTTAGCCAAAAACATTCAGTACTTC. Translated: CASSPGLAGGLAKNIQYF.

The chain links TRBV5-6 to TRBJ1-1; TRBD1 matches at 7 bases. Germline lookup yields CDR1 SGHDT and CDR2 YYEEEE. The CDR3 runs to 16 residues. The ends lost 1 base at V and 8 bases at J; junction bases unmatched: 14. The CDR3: CASSLRTGRGRAEAFF. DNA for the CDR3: TGTGCCAGCAGCTTGAGGACAGGAAGGGGCAGGGCAGAAGCTTTCTTT.

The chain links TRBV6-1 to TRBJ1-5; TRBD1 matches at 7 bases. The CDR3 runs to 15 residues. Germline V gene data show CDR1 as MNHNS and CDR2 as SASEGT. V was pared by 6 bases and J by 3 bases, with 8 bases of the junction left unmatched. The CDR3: CASRVPGTDNQPQHF. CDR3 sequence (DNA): TGTGCCAGCAGGGTCCCGGGGACAGACAATCAGCCCCAGCATTTT.

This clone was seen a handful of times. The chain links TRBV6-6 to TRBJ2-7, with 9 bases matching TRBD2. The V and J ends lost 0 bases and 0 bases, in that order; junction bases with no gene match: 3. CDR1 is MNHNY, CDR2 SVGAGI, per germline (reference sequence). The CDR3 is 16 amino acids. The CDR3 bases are TGTGCCAGCAGTTACTCGAGACTAGCGGACTCCTACGAGCAGTACTTC. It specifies CASSYSRLADSYEQYF.

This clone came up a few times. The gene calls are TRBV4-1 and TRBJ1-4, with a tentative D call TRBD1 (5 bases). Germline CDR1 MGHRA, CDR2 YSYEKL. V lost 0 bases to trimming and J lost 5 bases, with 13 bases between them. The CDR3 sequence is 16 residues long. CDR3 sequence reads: CASSQDLARVNEKLFF. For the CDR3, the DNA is TGCGCCAGCAGCCAAGATTTAGCCAGGGTCAATGAAAAACTGTTTTTT.

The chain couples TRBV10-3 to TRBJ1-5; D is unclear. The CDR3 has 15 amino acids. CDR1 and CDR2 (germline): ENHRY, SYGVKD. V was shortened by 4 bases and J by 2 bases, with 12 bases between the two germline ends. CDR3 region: CAISGDGRGNQPQHF. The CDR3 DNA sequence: TGTGCCATCAGTGGGGATGGGCGGGGCAATCAGCCCCAGCATTTT.

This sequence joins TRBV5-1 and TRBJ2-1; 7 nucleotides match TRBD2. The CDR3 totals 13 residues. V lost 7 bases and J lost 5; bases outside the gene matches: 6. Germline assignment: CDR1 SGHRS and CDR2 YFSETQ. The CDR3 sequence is CASAAGTNNEQFF. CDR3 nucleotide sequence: TGCGCCAGCGCGGCGGGGACTAACAATGAGCAGTTCTTC.

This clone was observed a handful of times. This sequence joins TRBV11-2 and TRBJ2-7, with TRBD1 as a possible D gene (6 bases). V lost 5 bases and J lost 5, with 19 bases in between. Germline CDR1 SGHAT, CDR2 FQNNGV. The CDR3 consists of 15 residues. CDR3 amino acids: CASSPGVAQGNEQYF. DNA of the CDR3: TGTGCCAGCAGCCCAGGGGTGGCACAGGGTAACGAGCAGTACTTC.

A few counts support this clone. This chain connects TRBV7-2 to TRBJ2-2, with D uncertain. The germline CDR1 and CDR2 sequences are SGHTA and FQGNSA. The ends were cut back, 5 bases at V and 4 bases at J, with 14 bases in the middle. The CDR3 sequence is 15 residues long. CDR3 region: CASSPTLKGTGELFF. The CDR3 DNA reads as TGTGCCAGCAGCCCCACCCTCAAGGGCACCGGGGAGCTGTTTTTT.

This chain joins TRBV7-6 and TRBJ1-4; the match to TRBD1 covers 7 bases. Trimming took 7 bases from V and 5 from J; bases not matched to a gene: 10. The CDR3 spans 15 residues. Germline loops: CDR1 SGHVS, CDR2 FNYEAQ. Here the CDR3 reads CASMSRGRYNEKLFF. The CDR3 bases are TGTGCCAGCATGTCGAGGGGGCGGTACAATGAAAAACTGTTTTTT.

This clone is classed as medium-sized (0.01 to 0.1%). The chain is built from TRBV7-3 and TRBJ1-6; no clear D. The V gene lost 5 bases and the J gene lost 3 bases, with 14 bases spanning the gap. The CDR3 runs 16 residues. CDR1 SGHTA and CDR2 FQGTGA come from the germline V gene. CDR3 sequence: CASSQPTSRYNSPLHF. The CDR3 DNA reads TGTGCCAGCAGCCAACCAACCTCCCGCTATAATTCACCCCTCCACTTT.

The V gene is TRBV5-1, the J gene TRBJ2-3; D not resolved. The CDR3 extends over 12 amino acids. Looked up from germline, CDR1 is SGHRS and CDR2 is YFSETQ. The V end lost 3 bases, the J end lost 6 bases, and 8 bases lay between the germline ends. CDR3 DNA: TGCGCCAGCAGCTACTCCCGGGATACGCAGTATTTT. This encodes CASSYSRDTQYF.

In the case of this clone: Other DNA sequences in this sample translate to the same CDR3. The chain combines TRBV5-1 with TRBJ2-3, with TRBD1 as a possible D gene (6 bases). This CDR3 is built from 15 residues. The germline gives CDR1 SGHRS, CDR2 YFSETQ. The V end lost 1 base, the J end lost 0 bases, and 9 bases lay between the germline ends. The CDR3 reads CASSLTGTSTDTQYF. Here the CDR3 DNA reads TGCGCCAGCAGCTTGACAGGGACGAGCACAGATACGCAGTATTTT.

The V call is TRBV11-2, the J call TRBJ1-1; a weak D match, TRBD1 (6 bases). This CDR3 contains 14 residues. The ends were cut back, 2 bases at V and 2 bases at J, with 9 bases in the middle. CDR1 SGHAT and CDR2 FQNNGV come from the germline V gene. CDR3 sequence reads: CASSLRQVNTEAFF. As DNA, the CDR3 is TGTGCCAGCAGCTTACGACAGGTTAACACTGAAGCTTTCTTT.

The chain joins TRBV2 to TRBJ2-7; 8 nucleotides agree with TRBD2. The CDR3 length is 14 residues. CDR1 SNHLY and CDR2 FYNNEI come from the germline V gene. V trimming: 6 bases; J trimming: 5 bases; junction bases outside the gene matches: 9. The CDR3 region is CASSAGTSTHEQYF. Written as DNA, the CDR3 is TGTGCCAGCAGCGCCGGGACTAGTACCCACGAGCAGTACTTC.

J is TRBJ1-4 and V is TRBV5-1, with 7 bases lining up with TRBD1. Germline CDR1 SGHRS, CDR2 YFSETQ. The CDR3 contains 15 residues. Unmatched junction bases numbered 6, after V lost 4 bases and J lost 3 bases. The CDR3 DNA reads TGCGCCAGCAGCCTCGGGAGGGGGCCTAATGAAAAACTGTTTTTT. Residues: CASSLGRGPNEKLFF.

The CDR3 here is CASSLRRGETQYF. The CDR3 DNA follows: TGTGCCAGCAGCTTACGAAGGGGCGAGACCCAGTACTTC. The chain uses TRBV7-8 and TRBJ2-5, with D maybe TRBD1 (5 bases). The CDR3 covers 13 residues. The V and J ends lost 2 bases and 5 bases respectively, with 9 bases between them. The germline V gene encodes CDR1 SGHVS and CDR2 FQNEAQ.

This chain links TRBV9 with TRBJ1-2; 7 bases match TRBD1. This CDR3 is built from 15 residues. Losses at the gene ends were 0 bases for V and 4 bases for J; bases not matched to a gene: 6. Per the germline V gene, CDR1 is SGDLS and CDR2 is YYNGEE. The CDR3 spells CASSVEGAVSYGYTF. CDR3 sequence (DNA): TGTGCCAGCAGCGTAGAGGGGGCCGTTAGCTATGGCTACACCTTC.

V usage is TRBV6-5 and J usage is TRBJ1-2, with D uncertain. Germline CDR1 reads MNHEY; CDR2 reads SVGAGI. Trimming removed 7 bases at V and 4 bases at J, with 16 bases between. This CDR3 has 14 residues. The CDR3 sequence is CASTKGDKGYGYTF. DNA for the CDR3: TGTGCCAGCACAAAGGGTGATAAAGGCTATGGCTACACCTTC.

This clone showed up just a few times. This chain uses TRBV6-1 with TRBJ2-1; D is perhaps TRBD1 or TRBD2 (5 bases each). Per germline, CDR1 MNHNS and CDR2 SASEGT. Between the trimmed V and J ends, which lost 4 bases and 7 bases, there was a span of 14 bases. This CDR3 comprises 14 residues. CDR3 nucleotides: TGTGCCAGCAGTGTGGGGGATTTCGGGAATGAGCAGTTCTTC. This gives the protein CASSVGDFGNEQFF.

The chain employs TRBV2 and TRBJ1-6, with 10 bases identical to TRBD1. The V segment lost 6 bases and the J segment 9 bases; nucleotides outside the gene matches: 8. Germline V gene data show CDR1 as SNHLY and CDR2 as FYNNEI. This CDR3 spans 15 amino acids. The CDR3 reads CASRETGGASSPLHF. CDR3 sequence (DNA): TGTGCCAGCAGGGAGACAGGGGGCGCGAGTTCACCCCTCCACTTT.

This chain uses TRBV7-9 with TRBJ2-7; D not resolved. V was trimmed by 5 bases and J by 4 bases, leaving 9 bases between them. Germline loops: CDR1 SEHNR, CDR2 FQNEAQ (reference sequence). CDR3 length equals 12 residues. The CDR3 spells CASSPAGYEQYF. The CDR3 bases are TGTGCCAGCAGCCCCGCCGGGTACGAGCAGTACTTC.